A selection of T cell receptor beta chains follows, all from one sample in a study of blood T cell repertoires in COVID-19. Sequencing was performed with immunoSEQ multiplex PCR; in TCRdb, only in-frame clones are kept and a portion is missing. The sample has approximately 300,000 clones, about nine tenths seen once. The sequencing sample was made of PBMCs or T cells enriched from blood (not recorded which). The receptor set was obtained from a woman between 18 and 30 years old who had recovered from COVID-19. Each CDR3 is given without its conserved first and last residue. Part of the rows lack a size; the others show once, few, many or a class for expanded clones.

>TRBJ2-6|TRBV19|NA
ASSTGQAFSGANVLT
>TRBJ2-5|TRBV5-1|NA
ASSLGETSSKETQY
>TRBJ1-5|TRBV19|NA
ASRKQGRHSNQPQH
>TRBJ2-3|TRBV27|NA
ASSSHGSTDTQY
>TRBJ1-6|TRBV19|NA
ASSIDRADSPLH
>TRBJ1-5|TRBV2|few
ASRGTGVRQPQH
>TRBJ1-1|TRBV12-5|NA
ASGLFRNTEAF
>TRBJ1-1|TRBV28|once
ASSALSVAAF
>TRBJ2-3|TRBV19|NA
ASSDRLAGGTDTQY
>TRBJ1-2|TRBV30|NA
AWSTTGNYGYT
>TRBJ1-1|TRBV7-9|NA
ASSLNTEAF
>TRBJ1-3|TRBV18|NA
ASSSRQGPGNTIY
>TRBJ2-1|TRBV11-2|NA
ASSLERRNEQF
>TRBJ1-2|TRBV7-9|NA
ASSPKGQFNTYGYT
>TRBJ2-7|TRBV5-1|NA
ASSLTGTGLSYEQY
>TRBJ2-7|TRBV2|NA
ASQDGGTGNYEQY
>TRBJ1-5|TRBV11-2|NA
ASSMTGLGNQPQH
>TRBJ2-2|TRBV3-1/TRBV3-2|NA
ASSQDGFRRGRPGELF
>TRBJ2-1|TRBV28|NA
AYRPGRAGGGCNEQF
>TRBJ2-7|TRBV28|NA
ASSPILRTYEQY
>TRBJ1-5|TRBV12-3/TRBV12-4|NA
ASGGRGNQPQH
>TRBJ2-5|TRBV2|few
ASSESQGLYQETQY
>TRBJ1-2|TRBV27|NA
ASSLTGLYGYT